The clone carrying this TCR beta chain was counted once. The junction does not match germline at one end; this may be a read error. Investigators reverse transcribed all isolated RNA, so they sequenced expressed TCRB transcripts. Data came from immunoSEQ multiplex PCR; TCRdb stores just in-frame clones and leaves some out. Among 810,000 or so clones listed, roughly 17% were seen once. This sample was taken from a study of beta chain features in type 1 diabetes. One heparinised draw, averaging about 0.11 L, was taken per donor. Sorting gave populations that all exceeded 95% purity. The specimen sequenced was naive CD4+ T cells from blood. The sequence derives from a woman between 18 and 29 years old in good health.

CDR3 nucleotides: TGTGCCAGCAGTGTCTGGAGCGGGAGTTCCTCCGAGCAGTACTTC. This codes for CASSVWSGSSSEQYF. V usage is TRBV2 and J usage is TRBJ2-7; 8 bases fit TRBD2. The CDR3 is 15 amino acids. Germline CDR1 SNHLY, CDR2 FYNNEI.